The source of this TCR beta chain is a study of T-cell reconstitution after alpha-beta-depleted transplantation in children. Whole-study results and caveats: For some patients, TCRbeta diversity was high at day 60 because of recipient T cells and thymic progenitors that survived. Newly produced T cells mostly provided counts and TCRbeta diversity after one year, as hyperexpanded clones declined.

Unique molecular identifiers featured in how the TCRbeta library was prepared. TCRdb re-analysed the PCR reads in MiXCR, keeping a single row per CDR3 protein. The sample has more than 400,000 distinct CDR3 sequences, around 46% seen once. With regard to this clonotype: The antigen is not known.

Germline-derived CDR1 and CDR2 are MNHNS and SASEGT. The CDR3 has 15 residues. V was clipped by 6 bases and J by 2 bases; unmatched bases: 4. The V call is TRBV6-1, the J call TRBJ2-1; TRBD1 aligns across 10 bases. The sample consisted of PBMCs, taken before TCRalphabeta/CD19-depleted stem cell transplant. The source is a girl aged 2-9 years with aplastic anemia, due to receive a stem cell transplant. CDR3 sequence reads: CASRRQGAAYNEQFF. DNA for the CDR3: TGTGCCAGCAGAAGACAGGGGGCGGCCTACAATGAGCAGTTCTTC.